Sequencing of this TCR beta chain was carried out in a study of cytomegalovirus exposure and HLA in healthy donors. Trimming at V came to 4 bases and at J to 2 bases, leaving 8 bases not matched to a gene. The CDR3 is 15 amino acids. The germline V gene encodes CDR1 SGHNT and CDR2 YYREEE (reference sequence). Comments on this clone: This specimen includes other DNA sequences encoding the same CDR3.

Use of 60 Vbeta and 13 Jbeta primers characterized the PCR. The protocol was immunoSEQ multiplex PCR, while the TCRdb copy is restricted to in-frame clones and leaves out a portion. The table has about 190,000 clones, approximately 84% seen once. Specimen: PBMCs. The chain uses TRBV5-4 and TRBJ1-2, with TRBD1 matching 7 bases. The clonotype was recovered from a boy aged 5-17 years in good health and CMV-seronegative. The CDR3: CASSAGLTGNYGYTF. CDR3 in DNA: TGTGCCAGCAGCGCTGGACTGACAGGGAACTATGGCTACACCTTC. Full variable domain (outside the CDR3, taken from reference TRBV5-4 and TRBJ1-2): ETGVTQSPTHLIKTRGQQVTLRCSSQSGHNTVSWYQQALGQGPQFIFQYYREEENGRGNFPPRFSGLQFPNYSSELNVNALELDDSALYLCASSAGLTGNYGYTFGSGTRLTVV.